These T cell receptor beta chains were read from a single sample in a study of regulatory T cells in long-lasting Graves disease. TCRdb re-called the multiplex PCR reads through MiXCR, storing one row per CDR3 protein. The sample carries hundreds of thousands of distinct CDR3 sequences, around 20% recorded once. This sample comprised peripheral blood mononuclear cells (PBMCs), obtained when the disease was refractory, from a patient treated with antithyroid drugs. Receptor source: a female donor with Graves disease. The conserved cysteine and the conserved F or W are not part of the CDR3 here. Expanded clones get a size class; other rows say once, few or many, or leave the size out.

CDR3: ASSYPNMNTEAF
V: TRBV6-2/TRBV6-3
size: many
J: TRBJ1-1

CDR3: ASTPATGGGRTEAF
V: TRBV6-2/TRBV6-3
size: few
J: TRBJ1-1

CDR3: ASSHRQNYGYT
V: TRBV7-2
size: many
J: TRBJ1-2

CDR3: ASSRGTSRYEQY
V: TRBV12-3/TRBV12-4
size: many
J: TRBJ2-7

CDR3: ASSSTGGWDTEAF
V: TRBV28
size: .
J: TRBJ1-1

CDR3: ASSLSGPTYEQY
V: TRBV27
size: many
J: TRBJ2-7

CDR3: ASSLYPAGDVDEQY
V: TRBV5-1
size: few
J: TRBJ2-7

CDR3: ASSPWDTSYGYT
V: TRBV13
size: few
J: TRBJ1-2

CDR3: ASSFGSRINNEQF
V: TRBV7-2
size: .
J: TRBJ2-1

CDR3: ASSSIHQQGPETQY
V: TRBV27
size: few
J: TRBJ2-5

CDR3: ASSPGTVKEKLF
V: TRBV6-1
size: many
J: TRBJ1-4

CDR3: ASSRFRSNTEAF
V: TRBV6-1
size: .
J: TRBJ1-1

CDR3: ASRGTGTDLYEQY
V: TRBV6-1
size: .
J: TRBJ2-7

CDR3: ASSFLPGGGTGELF
V: TRBV7-2
size: few
J: TRBJ2-2

CDR3: ASRRTASYEQY
V: TRBV12-3/TRBV12-4
size: many
J: TRBJ2-7

CDR3: ASSVPRVSGELF
V: TRBV7-2
size: few
J: TRBJ2-2

CDR3: AGGQGGGEAF
V: TRBV10-1
size: once
J: TRBJ1-1

CDR3: ASSPSDGPETQY
V: TRBV12-3/TRBV12-4
size: many
J: TRBJ2-5

CDR3: ASSLYGPNEKLF
V: TRBV7-9
size: few
J: TRBJ1-4

CDR3: ASSQGETGNPINTIY
V: TRBV4-3
size: few
J: TRBJ1-3

CDR3: ASSFGQAPYEQY
V: TRBV19
size: .
J: TRBJ2-7

CDR3: ASSPGAEAF
V: TRBV25-1
size: .
J: TRBJ1-1

CDR3: SVVDGLTYEQY
V: TRBV29-1
size: .
J: TRBJ2-7

CDR3: ASSLERIYNEQF
V: TRBV28
size: .
J: TRBJ2-1

CDR3: ASSQLYRDRGLVGNQPQH
V: TRBV19
size: .
J: TRBJ1-5

CDR3: ASSLSYTDTQY
V: TRBV7-3
size: .
J: TRBJ2-3

CDR3: ASSFTGSGRTDTQY
V: TRBV7-2
size: .
J: TRBJ2-3

CDR3: ASSLAPGSSYNEQF
V: TRBV11-1
size: few
J: TRBJ2-1

CDR3: ASSQLSGSSQETQY
V: TRBV7-9
size: .
J: TRBJ2-5

CDR3: AWRADRGKTEAF
V: TRBV30
size: few
J: TRBJ1-1

CDR3: ASSGGTAVYEQY
V: TRBV10-1
size: many
J: TRBJ2-7

CDR3: AISLGQGSSYEQY
V: TRBV10-3
size: few
J: TRBJ2-7

CDR3: SAPGQSYNSPLH
V: TRBV20-1
size: .
J: TRBJ1-6

CDR3: ATSDSRDRNTGELF
V: TRBV24-1
size: few
J: TRBJ2-2

CDR3: ASSPGGGYGYT
V: TRBV28
size: many
J: TRBJ1-2

CDR3: ASGSETTPYYEQY
V: TRBV5-5
size: .
J: TRBJ2-7